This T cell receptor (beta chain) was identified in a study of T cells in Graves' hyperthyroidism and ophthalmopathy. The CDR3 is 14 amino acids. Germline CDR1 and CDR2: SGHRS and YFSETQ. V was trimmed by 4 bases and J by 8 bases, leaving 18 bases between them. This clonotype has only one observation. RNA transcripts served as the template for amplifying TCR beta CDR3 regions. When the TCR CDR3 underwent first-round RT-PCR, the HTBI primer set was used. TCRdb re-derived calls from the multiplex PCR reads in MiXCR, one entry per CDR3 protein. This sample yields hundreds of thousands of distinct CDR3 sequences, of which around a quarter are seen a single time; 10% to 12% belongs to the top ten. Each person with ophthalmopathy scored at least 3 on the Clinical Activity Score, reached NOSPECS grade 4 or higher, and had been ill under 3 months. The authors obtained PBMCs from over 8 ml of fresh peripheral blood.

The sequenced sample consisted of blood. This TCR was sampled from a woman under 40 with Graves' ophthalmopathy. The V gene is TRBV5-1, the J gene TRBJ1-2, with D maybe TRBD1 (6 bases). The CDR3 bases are TGCGCCAGCAGCGAAGAATCCGGGACACGGGGCTACACCTTC. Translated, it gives CASSEESGTRGYTF.